This record concerns one TCR beta chain sequence. Authors' methods: The assay estimated nucleated cells by amplifying reference gene primers. Clones were read by immunoSEQ multiplex PCR, and TCRdb kept only the in-frame ones, dropping some. V and J calls and clone size follow that table, whereas D and trimming were derived from the DNA. In the table there are approximately 190,000 clones, 84% of which are singletons. This sample stems from a study of blood T cell repertoires in COVID-19. Study-level background: Sites in the United States, Italy and Spain provided acute and convalescent COVID-19 samples.

Germline CDR1 is SGHTA and CDR2 is FQGNSA. The CDR3 runs to 16 residues. V lost 5 bases, J lost 0 bases, and 7 bases stayed unmatched. This sequence joins TRBV7-2 and TRBJ1-5, with 7 bases identical to TRBD1. Sequences were obtained from peripheral blood. The sequence derives from a man aged 30 to 45 with active or convalescent COVID-19. The CDR3 sequence is CASSPTGSHSNQPQHF. The CDR3 nucleotides read TGTGCCAGCAGCCCGACAGGGTCCCATAGCAATCAGCCCCAGCATTTT.